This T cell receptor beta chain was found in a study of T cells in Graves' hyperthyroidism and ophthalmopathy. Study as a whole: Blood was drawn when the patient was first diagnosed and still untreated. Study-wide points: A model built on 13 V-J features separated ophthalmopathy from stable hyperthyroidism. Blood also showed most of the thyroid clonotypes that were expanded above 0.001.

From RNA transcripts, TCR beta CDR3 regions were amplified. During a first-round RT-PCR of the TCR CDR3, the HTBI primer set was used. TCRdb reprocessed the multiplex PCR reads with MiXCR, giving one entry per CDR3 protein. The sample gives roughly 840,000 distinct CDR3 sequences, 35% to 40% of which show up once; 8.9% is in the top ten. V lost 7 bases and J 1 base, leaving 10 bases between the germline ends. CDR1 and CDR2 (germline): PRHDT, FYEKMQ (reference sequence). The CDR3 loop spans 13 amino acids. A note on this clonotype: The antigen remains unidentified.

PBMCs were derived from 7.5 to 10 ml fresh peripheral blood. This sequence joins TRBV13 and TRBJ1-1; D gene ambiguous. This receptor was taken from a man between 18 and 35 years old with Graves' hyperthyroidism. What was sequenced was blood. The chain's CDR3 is CASIFRQNTEAFF. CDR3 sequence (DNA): TGTGCCAGCATATTTCGACAGAACACTGAAGCTTTCTTT. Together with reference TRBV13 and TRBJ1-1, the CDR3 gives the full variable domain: AAGVIQSPRHLIKEKRETATLKCYPIPRHDTVYWYQQGPGQDPQFLISFYEKMQSDKGSIPDRFSAQQFSDYHSELNMSSLELGDSALYFCASIFRQNTEAFFGQGTRLTVV.